These 14 T cell receptor beta chains originate from one sample sequenced in a study of CD8+ T cells in alopecia areata. Treatment: oral pan-JAK inhibitor, 5-10 mg twice daily. In each case, RNA was isolated and then reverse transcribed into cDNA as the sequencing template. Method: immunoSEQ multiplex PCR; TCRdb's copy keeps in-frame clones and lacks some. The sample lists 110,000 or so clones; around three fifths were seen once. This material consisted of CD4+ T cells sorted from blood, taken at week 24, from a patient treated with tofacitinib. These receptors all stem from a human donor with alopecia areata.

This CDR3 reads CSVLVGGSEQYF. The CDR3 DNA is TGCAGCGTCCTAGTCGGCGGCTCGGAGCAGTACTTC. The genes are TRBV29-1 and TRBJ2-7; D is unclear. Trimming took 6 bases from V and 7 from J, leaving 16 bases between them. CDR1 SQVTM and CDR2 ANQGSEA come from the germline V gene. The CDR3 contains 12 residues.

This rearrangement joins TRBV30 to TRBJ1-5, with 8 positions matching TRBD1. Germline V gene lookup returns CDR1 GTSNPN and CDR2 SVGIG (reference sequence). Unmatched junction bases numbered 7, after V lost 2 bases and J lost 4 bases. The CDR3 loop spans 15 amino acids. The CDR3 protein is CAWSQGAGKNQPQHF. The CDR3 region has the DNA TGTGCCTGGAGTCAGGGGGCAGGGAAGAATCAGCCCCAGCATTTT.

This clone has just a few counts. The chain recombines TRBV15 with TRBJ1-1; no reliable D call. The CDR3 has 13 residues. Germline CDR1 LNHNV, CDR2 YYDKDF (reference sequence). The V end lost 0 bases, the J end lost 10 bases, and 12 bases lay between the germline ends. This CDR3 is CATSREAGDTAFF. CDR3 bases: TGTGCCACCAGCAGAGAGGCCGGAGATACAGCTTTCTTT.

This chain connects TRBV5-4 to TRBJ2-2, with D possibly matching TRBD1 (5 bases). The CDR3 consists of 15 residues. The V and J ends lost 2 bases and 2 bases respectively, with 10 bases between them. The germline V gene encodes CDR1 SGHNT and CDR2 YYREEE (reference sequence). DNA of the CDR3: TGTGCCAGCAGCTTAACACAGGCTAACACCGGGGAGCTGTTTTTT. Protein product: CASSLTQANTGELFF.

This clone was detected a few times. This chain links TRBV30 with TRBJ2-1; 10 nucleotides agree with TRBD2. Germline CDR1 GTSNPN, CDR2 SVGIG (reference sequence). The CDR3 consists of 15 residues. With V trimmed by 0 bases and J by 7 bases, 6 bases remained unmatched. The CDR3 spells CAWSVGLAAVNEQFF. DNA for the CDR3: TGTGCCTGGAGTGTCGGACTAGCGGCAGTTAATGAGCAGTTCTTC.

This rearrangement joins TRBV11-2 to TRBJ2-1, with 8 bases identical to TRBD2. This CDR3 comprises 14 residues. J was trimmed by 0 bases and V by 7 bases; bases with no gene match: 2. The germline V gene has CDR1 SGHAT and CDR2 FQNNGV. CDR3 DNA sequence: TGTGCCAGCACTCGGGAGGGCTCCTACAATGAGCAGTTCTTC. Translating it yields CASTREGSYNEQFF.

The chain has TRBV27 and TRBJ2-1; TRBD1 aligns across 8 bases. The CDR3 contains 16 residues. Per germline, CDR1 MNHEY and CDR2 SMNVEV (reference sequence). V dropped 3 bases and J dropped 3; count of bases not matched to a gene: 7. CDR3 in amino acids: CASSFDRGRDYNEQFF. The CDR3, as DNA: TGTGCCAGCAGTTTCGACAGGGGAAGGGACTACAATGAGCAGTTCTTC.

The rearrangement joins TRBV4-2 to TRBJ1-2; D gene uncertain. The V end was cut by 0 bases, the J end by 3 bases, with 11 bases between. CDR1 and CDR2 (germline): LGHNA, YNFKEQ. The CDR3 length is 15 residues. DNA for the CDR3: TGTGCCAGCAGCCAAGACGACATTTCAGACTATGGCTACACCTTC. Protein sequence: CASSQDDISDYGYTF.

This chain links TRBV5-6 with TRBJ2-7; D is unresolved. The CDR3 runs to 14 residues. The germline gives CDR1 SGHDT, CDR2 YYEEEE. With 0 bases removed from V and 3 bases from J, the gap between germline ends came to 10 bases. The CDR3 protein is CASSLGSPSYEQYF. CDR3 nucleotide sequence: TGTGCCAGCAGCTTGGGCTCACCGAGCTACGAGCAGTACTTC.

The rearrangement joins TRBV29-1 to TRBJ2-6; no definite D call. V lost 2 bases and J lost 0, with 20 bases in between. The CDR3 has 19 residues. Germline V gene data show CDR1 as SQVTM and CDR2 as ANQGSEA. The CDR3 loop is CSVELSGLVGPSGANVLTF. Written as DNA, the CDR3 is TGCAGCGTTGAACTTAGTGGGTTAGTAGGCCCCTCTGGGGCCAACGTCCTGACTTTC.

This clone was detected only a few times. The CDR3 region is CSVEEGTALTGQYF. CDR3 bases: TGCAGCGTTGAGGAGGGGACAGCCCTAACGGGGCAGTACTTC. This chain joins TRBV29-1 and TRBJ2-7; D is perhaps TRBD1 (7 bases). Germline V lookup: CDR1 SQVTM, CDR2 ANQGSEA. The CDR3 loop spans 14 amino acids. V gave up 3 bases and J gave up 9 bases, with 21 bases separating them.

J is TRBJ2-1 and V is TRBV29-1; tentatively, D is TRBD1 (6 bases). This CDR3 comprises 15 residues. In germline, CDR1 is SQVTM, CDR2 ANQGSEA. Trimming removed 1 base from V and 0 bases from J, with 10 bases in between. The CDR3 sequence: CSVEGTVNSYNEQFF. The CDR3 nucleotides read TGCAGCGTTGAAGGGACAGTGAACTCCTACAATGAGCAGTTCTTC.

The CDR3 DNA reads as TGTGCCACGCGCAGGGAGAGCACAGATACGCAGTATTTT. It encodes CATRRESTDTQYF. The rearrangement links TRBV15 to TRBJ2-3, with D tentatively TRBD1 or TRBD2 (5 bases each). There are 13 residues in the CDR3. Germline CDR1 is LNHNV and CDR2 is YYDKDF (reference sequence). Trimming shortened V by 9 bases and J by 0 bases, and 10 bases separated the two germline ends.

The chain links TRBV10-3 to TRBJ2-5; either TRBD1 or TRBD2 may supply D (7 bases each). The CDR3 contains 16 residues. V was clipped by 6 bases and J by 4 bases, with 21 bases between them. CDR1 ENHRY and CDR2 SYGVKD come from the germline V gene. CDR3 sequence: CAISPGGGAKRETQYF. As DNA, the CDR3 is TGTGCCATCAGCCCAGGGGGGGGAGCTAAGAGAGAGACCCAGTACTTC.